The rows below give T cell receptor beta chains drawn from one sample of a study of blood T cells in healthy people across ages. TCRdb independently ran MiXCR on the 5' RACE reads; one entry per CDR3 protein. Here the sample spans 1.8 million or so distinct CDR3 sequences, about two fifths being singletons. The specimen was blood. All receptors come from a human donor in good health. Each CDR3 is given with its conserved first and last residue.

v_gene	CDR3aa
TRBV7-8	CASSLEGQQPQHF
TRBV7-6	CASSLGVVTEAFF
TRBV20-1	CSARPYTGYEQYF
TRBV6-6	CASSYETNTDTQYF
TRBV4-1	CASTMSGTASTEAFF
TRBV25-1	CASSEYLASSSGNTIYF
TRBV20-1	CSALSGVETDTQYF
TRBV15	CATGGVHEQYF
TRBV2	CASSEGAGIPYGYTF
TRBV20-1	CSARWSQLGYTF
TRBV20-1	CSVGGEPQETQYF
TRBV12-3/TRBV12-4	CASSSNRGRSEAFF
TRBV7-3	CASSATGNRVAGANVLTF
TRBV10-3	CAISGGPNPFNEQFF